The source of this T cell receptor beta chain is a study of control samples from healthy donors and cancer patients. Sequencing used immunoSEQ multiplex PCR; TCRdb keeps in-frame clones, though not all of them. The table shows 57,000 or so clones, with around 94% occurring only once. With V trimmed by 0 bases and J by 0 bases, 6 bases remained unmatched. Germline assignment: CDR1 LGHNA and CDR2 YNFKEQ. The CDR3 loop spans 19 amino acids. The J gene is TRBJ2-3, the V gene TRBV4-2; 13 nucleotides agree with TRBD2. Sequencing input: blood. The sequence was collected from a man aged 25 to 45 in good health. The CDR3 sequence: CASSQDNEGLAGSTDTQYF. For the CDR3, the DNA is TGTGCCAGCAGCCAAGATAACGAGGGACTAGCGGGAAGCACAGATACGCAGTATTTT.